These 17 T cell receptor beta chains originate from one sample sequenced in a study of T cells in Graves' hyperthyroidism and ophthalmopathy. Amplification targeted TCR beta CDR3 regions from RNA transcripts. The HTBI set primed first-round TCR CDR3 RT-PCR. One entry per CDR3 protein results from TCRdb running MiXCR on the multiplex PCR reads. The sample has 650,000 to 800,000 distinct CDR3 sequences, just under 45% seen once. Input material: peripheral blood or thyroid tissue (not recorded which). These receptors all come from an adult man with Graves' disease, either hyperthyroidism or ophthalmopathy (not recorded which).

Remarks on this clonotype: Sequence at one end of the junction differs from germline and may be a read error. The CDR3, as DNA: TGTGCCATCAGTTACCTGGGGGTTACCGCACAGCCCCAGCATTTT. This gives the protein CAISYLGVTAQPQHF. V and J are TRBV6-5 and TRBJ1-5, with a tentative D call TRBD1 (5 bases). The CDR3 consists of 15 residues. The germline V gene encodes CDR1 MNHEY and CDR2 SVGAGI.

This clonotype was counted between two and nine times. CDR3 bases: TGTGCCAGCAGTTACCCCCCGACAGGGGAAGCTTTCTTT. Protein: CASSYPPTGEAFF. This chain connects TRBV6-5 to TRBJ1-1, with TRBD1 matching over 7 bases. The CDR3 contains 13 residues. The ends lost 2 bases at V and 8 bases at J; junction bases unmatched: 5. CDR1 is MNHEY and CDR2 is SVGAGI in the germline V gene.

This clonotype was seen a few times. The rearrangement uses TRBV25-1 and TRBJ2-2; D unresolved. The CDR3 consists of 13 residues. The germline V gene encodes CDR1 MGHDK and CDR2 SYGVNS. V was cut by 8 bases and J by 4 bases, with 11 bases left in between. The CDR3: CASSFWGTGELFF. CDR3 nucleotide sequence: TGTGCCAGCTCCTTCTGGGGCACCGGGGAGCTGTTTTTT. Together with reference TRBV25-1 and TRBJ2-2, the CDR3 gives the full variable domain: EADIYQTPRYLVIGTGKKITLECSQTMGHDKMYWYQQDPGMELHLIHYSYGVNSTEKGDLSSESTVSRIRTEHFPLTLESARPSHTSQYLCASSFWGTGELFFGEGSRLTVL.

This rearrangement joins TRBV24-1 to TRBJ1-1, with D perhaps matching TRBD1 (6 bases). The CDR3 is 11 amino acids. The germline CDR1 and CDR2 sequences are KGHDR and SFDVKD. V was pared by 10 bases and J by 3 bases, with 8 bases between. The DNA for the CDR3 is TGTGCCACAAGGGGGGACACTGAAGCTTTCTTT. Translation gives CATRGDTEAFF.

CDR3 bases: TGTGCCAGCAGCTTCCGGGACAAGGGCTCACCCCTCCACTTT. Translated, it gives CASSFRDKGSPLHF. The chain couples TRBV7-2 to TRBJ1-6; tentatively, D is TRBD1 (6 bases). Germline loops: CDR1 SGHTA, CDR2 FQGNSA. The CDR3 sequence is 14 residues long. The ends were cut back, 3 bases at V and 10 bases at J, with 13 bases in the middle.

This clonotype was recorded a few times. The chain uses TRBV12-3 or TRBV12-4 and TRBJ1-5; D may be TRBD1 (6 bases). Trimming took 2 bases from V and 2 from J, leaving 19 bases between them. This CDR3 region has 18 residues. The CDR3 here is CASSLPTTGPWGNQPQHF. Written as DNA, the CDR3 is TGTGCCAGCAGTTTACCAACTACAGGGCCATGGGGCAATCAGCCCCAGCATTTT.

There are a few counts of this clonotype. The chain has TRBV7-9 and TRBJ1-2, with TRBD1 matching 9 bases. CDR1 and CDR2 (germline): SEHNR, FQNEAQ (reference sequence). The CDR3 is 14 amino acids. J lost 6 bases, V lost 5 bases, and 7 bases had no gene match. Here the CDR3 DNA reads TGTGCCAGCAGCGCCGGGACAGGGAAAGATGGCTACACCTTC. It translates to CASSAGTGKDGYTF.

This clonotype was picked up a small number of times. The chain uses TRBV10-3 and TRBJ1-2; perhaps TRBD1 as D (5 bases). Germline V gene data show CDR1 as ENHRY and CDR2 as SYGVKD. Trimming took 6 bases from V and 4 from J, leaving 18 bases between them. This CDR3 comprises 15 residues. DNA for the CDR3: TGTGCCATCAGCCCCATGGGGGGTACACTCTATGGCTACACCTTC. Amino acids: CAISPMGGTLYGYTF.

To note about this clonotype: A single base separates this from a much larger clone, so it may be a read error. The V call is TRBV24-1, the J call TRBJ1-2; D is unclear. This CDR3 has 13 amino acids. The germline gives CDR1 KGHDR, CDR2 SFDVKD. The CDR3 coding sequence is TGTGCCACCAGTACTGACCTGTACGATGGCCACACCTTC. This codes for CATSTDLYDGHTF.

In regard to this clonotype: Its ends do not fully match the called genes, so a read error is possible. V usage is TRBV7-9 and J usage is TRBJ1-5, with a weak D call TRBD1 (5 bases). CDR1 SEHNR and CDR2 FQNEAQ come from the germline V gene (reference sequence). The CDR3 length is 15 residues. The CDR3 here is CAGSSTGGSNQPQHF. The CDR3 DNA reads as TGTGCCGGCAGCTCCACTGGGGGGAGCAATCAGCCCCAGCATTTT.

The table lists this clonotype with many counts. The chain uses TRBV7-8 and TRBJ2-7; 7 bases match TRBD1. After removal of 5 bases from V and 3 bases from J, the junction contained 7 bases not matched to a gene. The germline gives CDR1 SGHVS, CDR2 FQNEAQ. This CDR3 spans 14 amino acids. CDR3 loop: CASSPQGSRYEQYF. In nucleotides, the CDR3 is TGTGCCAGCAGCCCACAGGGGAGCCGCTACGAGCAGTACTTC.

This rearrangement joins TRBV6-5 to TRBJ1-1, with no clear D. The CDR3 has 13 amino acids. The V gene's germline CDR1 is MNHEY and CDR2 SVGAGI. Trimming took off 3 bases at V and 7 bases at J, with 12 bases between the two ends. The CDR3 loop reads CASSYMLRDEAFF. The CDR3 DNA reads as TGTGCCAGCAGTTATATGTTAAGGGATGAAGCTTTCTTT.

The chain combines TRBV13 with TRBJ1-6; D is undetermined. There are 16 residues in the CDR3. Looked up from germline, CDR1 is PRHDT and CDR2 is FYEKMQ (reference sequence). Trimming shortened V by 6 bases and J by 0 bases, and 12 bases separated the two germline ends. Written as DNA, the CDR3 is TGTGCCAGCAGTGCGAAAACCAGCTCCTATAATTCACCCCTCCACTTT. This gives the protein CASSAKTSSYNSPLHF. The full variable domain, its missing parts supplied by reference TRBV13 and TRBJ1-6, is AAGVIQSPRHLIKEKRETATLKCYPIPRHDTVYWYQQGPGQDPQFLISFYEKMQSDKGSIPDRFSAQQFSDYHSELNMSSLELGDSALYFCASSAKTSSYNSPLHFGNGTRLTVT.

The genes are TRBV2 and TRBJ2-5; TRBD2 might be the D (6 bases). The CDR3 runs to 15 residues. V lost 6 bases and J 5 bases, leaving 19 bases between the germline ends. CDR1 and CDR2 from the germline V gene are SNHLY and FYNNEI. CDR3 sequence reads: CASSNLALGAETQYF. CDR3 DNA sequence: TGTGCCAGCAGCAACCTAGCGTTGGGTGCGGAGACCCAGTACTTC.

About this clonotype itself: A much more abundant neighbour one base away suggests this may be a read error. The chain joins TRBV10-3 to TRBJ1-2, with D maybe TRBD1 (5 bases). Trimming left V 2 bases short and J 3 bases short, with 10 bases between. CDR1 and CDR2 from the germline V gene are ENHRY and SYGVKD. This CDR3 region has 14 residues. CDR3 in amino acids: CAISERGNYYGYTF. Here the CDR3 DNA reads TGTGCCATCAGTGAGAGGGGAAACTACTATGGCTACACCTTC.

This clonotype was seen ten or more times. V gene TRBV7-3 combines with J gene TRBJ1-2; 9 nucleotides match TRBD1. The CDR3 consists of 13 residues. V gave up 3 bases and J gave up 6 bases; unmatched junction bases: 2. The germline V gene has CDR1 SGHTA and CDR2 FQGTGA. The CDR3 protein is CASSFDRGDGYTF. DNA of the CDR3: TGTGCCAGCAGCTTTGACAGGGGGGATGGCTACACCTTC.

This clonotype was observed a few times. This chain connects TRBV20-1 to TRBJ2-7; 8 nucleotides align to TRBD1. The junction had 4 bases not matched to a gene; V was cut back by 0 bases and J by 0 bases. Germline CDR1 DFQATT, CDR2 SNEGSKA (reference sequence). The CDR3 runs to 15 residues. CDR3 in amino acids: CSARDRGTGSYEQYF. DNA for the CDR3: TGCAGTGCTAGAGATCGGGGGACAGGCTCCTACGAGCAGTACTTC.